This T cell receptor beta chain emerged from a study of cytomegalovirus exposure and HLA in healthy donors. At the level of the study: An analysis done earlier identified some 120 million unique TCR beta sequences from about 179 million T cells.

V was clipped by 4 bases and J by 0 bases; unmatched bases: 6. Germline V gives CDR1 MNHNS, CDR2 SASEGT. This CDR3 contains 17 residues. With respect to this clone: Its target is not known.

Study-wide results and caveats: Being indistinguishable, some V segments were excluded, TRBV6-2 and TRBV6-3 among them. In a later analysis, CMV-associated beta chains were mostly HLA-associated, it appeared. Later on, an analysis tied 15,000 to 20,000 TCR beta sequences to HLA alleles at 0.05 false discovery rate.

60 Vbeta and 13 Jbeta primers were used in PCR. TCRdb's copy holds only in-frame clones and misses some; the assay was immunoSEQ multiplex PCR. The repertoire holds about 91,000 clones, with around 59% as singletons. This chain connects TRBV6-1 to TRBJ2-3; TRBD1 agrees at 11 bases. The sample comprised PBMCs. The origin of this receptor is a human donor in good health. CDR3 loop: CASSGTGGEYSTDTQYF. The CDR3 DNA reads TGTGCCAGCAGTGGGACAGGGGGCGAGTATAGCACAGATACGCAGTATTTT.